This T cell receptor (beta chain) was sequenced during a study of T cells in Graves' hyperthyroidism and ophthalmopathy. This clonotype was picked up many times. The authors deemed Graves' hyperthyroidism stable absent ophthalmopathy progression within 18 months. Template material for amplifying TCR beta CDR3 regions consisted of RNA transcripts. Carried out on the TCR CDR3, a first-round RT-PCR used the HTBI primer set. Using its own MiXCR run on the multiplex PCR reads, TCRdb lists one record per CDR3 protein. Among 700,000 or so distinct CDR3 sequences listed, about 15% were seen once. Sequenced: blood. The receptor comes from a man in his late teens or twenties with Graves' hyperthyroidism.

The CDR3 region has the DNA TGCGCCAGCAGTCCCAACAGGGGAGGACATTCACCCCTCCACTTT. This encodes CASSPNRGGHSPLHF. The chain uses TRBV10-1 and TRBJ1-6, with 7 nucleotides matching TRBD1. This CDR3 region has 15 residues. V lost 5 bases, J lost 8 bases, and 9 bases stayed unmatched. Germline CDR1 reads WNHNN; CDR2 reads SYGVQD (reference sequence).